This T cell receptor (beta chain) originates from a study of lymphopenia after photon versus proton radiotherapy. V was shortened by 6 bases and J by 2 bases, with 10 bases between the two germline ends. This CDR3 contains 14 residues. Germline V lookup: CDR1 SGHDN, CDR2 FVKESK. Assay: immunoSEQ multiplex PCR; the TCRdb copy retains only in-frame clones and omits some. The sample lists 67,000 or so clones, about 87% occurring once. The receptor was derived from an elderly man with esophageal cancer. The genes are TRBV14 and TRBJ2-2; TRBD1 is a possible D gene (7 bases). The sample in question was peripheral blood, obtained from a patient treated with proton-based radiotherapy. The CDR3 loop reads CASSQGGNTGELFF. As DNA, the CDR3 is TGTGCCAGCAGTCAGGGGGGAAACACCGGGGAGCTGTTTTTT.